These T cell receptor beta chains were read from a single sample in a study of CD8 T cells in Susac syndrome. TCRdb re-called the immunoSEQ multiplex PCR reads with MiXCR, one entry per CDR3 protein. The sample has 350,000 to 550,000 distinct CDR3 sequences; approximately 89% are singletons. Specimen: CD8+ T cells from PBMCs. Every receptor here comes from a human donor with multiple sclerosis. Both conserved end residues are part of each CDR3. D genes are given only for firm matches. Clone size is stated in some rows and not others, as once, few, many or a class when expanded.

14	NA	TRBV15	TRBJ2-7	NA	CATSRDWQGNEQYF	TGTGCCACCAGCAGAGACTGGCAGGGGAACGAGCAGTACTTC
15	once	TRBV7-9	TRBJ1-2	TRBD1	CASSLPGTGKDGYTF	TGTGCCAGCAGCCTACCCGGGACAGGGAAGGATGGCTACACCTTC
14	NA	TRBV6-6	TRBJ1-1	NA	CASSYARGVPEAFF	TGTGCCAGCAGTTACGCTCGGGGCGTCCCTGAAGCTTTCTTT
11	NA	TRBV27	TRBJ2-7	NA	CASSTGIEQYF	TGTGCCAGCAGTACCGGAATAGAGCAGTACTTC
13	NA	TRBV5-1	TRBJ2-7	NA	CASSFILGSEQYF	TGCGCCAGCAGCTTTATATTAGGGAGCGAGCAGTACTTC
18	NA	TRBV24-1	TRBJ2-2	NA	CATSDRGGIGSDTGELFF	TGTGCCACCAGTGACCGAGGGGGTATAGGGTCGGACACCGGGGAGCTGTTTTTT
17	NA	TRBV7-9	TRBJ1-1	NA	CASSLRVGESSVTEAFF	TGTGCCAGCAGCCTTCGGGTTGGGGAATCAAGCGTGACTGAAGCTTTCTTT
14	NA	TRBV12-3/TRBV12-4	TRBJ1-5	NA	CASSSGTPFQPQHF	TGTGCCAGCAGTTCAGGGACCCCTTTTCAGCCCCAGCATTTT
14	NA	TRBV20-1	TRBJ2-7	NA	CSARDLGGLDEQYF	TGCAGTGCTAGAGATCTTGGGGGTCTGGACGAGCAGTACTTC
14	few	TRBV6-1	TRBJ1-1	NA	CASTLRGGWTEAFF	TGTGCCAGCACCCTAAGGGGGGGATGGACTGAAGCTTTCTTT
15	NA	TRBV6-5	TRBJ2-6	NA	CASWEGAAGANVLTF	TGTGCCAGCTGGGAGGGGGCGGCTGGGGCCAACGTCCTGACTTTC
14	NA	TRBV30	TRBJ1-5	NA	CAWSVGGPNQPQHF	TGTGCCTGGAGTGTGGGGGGGCCAAATCAGCCCCAGCATTTT
14	NA	TRBV4-1	TRBJ2-7	NA	CASRKDLGSAEQYF	TGCGCCAGCAGGAAAGATCTCGGTTCGGCCGAGCAGTACTTC
12	few	TRBV29-1	TRBJ1-1	NA	CSVDRGTAEAFF	TGCAGCGTTGATAGGGGGACGGCTGAAGCTTTCTTT